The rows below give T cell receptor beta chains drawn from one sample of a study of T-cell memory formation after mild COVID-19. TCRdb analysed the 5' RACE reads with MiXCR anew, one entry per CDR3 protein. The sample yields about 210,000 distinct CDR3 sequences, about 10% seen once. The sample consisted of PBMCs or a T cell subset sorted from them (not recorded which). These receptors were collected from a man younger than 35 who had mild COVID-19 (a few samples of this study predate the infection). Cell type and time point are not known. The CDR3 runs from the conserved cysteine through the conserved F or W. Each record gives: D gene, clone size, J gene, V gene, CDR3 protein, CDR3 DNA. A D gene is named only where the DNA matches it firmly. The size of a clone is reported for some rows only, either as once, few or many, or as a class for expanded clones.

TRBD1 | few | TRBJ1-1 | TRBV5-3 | CARSLAGGWPTEAFF | TGTGCCAGAAGCTTGGCAGGGGGCTGGCCCACTGAAGCTTTCTTT
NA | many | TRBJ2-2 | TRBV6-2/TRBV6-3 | CASSYSNRAAGELFF | TGTGCCAGCAGTTACTCGAACAGGGCAGCCGGGGAGCTGTTTTTT
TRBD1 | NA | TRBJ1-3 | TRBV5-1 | CASRPQGASSGNTIYF | TGCGCCAGCAGACCGCAGGGGGCGAGCTCTGGAAACACCATATATTTT
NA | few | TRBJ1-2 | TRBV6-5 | CASRPQGTSYGYTF | TGTGCCAGCAGACCCCAGGGGACTTCATATGGCTACACCTTC
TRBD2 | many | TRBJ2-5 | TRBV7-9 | CASRPTGGQETQYF | TGTGCCAGCAGACCGACGGGAGGCCAAGAGACCCAGTACTTC
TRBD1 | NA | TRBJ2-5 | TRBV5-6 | CASSLPGTAQETQYF | TGTGCCAGCAGCTTACCGGGGACAGCTCAAGAGACCCAGTACTTC
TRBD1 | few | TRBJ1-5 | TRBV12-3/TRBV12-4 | CASRQTGGNQPQHF | TGTGCCAGCAGGCAAACAGGGGGCAATCAGCCCCAGCATTTT
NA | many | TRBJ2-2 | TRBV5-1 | CASSLFTPGELFF | TGCGCCAGCAGCTTGTTTACCCCCGGGGAGCTGTTTTTT
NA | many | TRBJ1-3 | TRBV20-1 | CSASGEPSGNTIYF | TGCAGTGCATCAGGGGAACCCTCTGGAAACACCATATATTTT
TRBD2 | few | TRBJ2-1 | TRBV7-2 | CASSSTSGGAGEQFF | TGTGCCAGCAGCTCGACTAGCGGGGGGGCTGGTGAGCAGTTCTTC
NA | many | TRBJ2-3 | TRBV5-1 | CASSMGGPADTQYF | TGCGCCAGCAGCATGGGGGGGCCGGCAGATACGCAGTATTTT
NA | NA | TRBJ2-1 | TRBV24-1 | CATSDPPKPGEQFF | TGTGCCACCAGTGATCCCCCGAAACCGGGTGAGCAGTTCTTC
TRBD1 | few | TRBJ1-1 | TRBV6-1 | CASSVSQGAGAEAFF | TGTGCCAGCAGTGTATCACAGGGGGCGGGAGCTGAAGCTTTCTTT
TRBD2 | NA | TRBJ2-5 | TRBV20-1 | CSVGGGIQETQYF | TGCAGTGTTGGCGGGGGGATCCAAGAGACCCAGTACTTC
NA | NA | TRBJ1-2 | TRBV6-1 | CASSEAVSGANYGYTF | TGTGCCAGCAGTGAAGCGGTTTCAGGAGCTAACTATGGCTACACCTTC
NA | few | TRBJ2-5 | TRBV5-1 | CASRVGSQETQYF | TGCGCCAGCAGAGTAGGTTCACAAGAGACCCAGTACTTC
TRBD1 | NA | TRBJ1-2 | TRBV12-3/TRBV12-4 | CASRQGAPGGYTF | TGTGCCAGCAGACAGGGGGCGCCGGGTGGCTACACCTTC
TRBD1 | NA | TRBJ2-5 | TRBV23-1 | CASSLPGGMQETQYF | TGCGCCAGCAGTCTTCCAGGGGGCATGCAAGAGACCCAGTACTTC
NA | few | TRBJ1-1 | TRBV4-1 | CASSQDLSMGMNTEAFF | TGCGCCAGCAGCCAAGATTTATCCATGGGTATGAACACTGAAGCTTTCTTT
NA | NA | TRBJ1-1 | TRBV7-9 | CASSPWSLRNTEAFF | TGTGCCAGCAGCCCCTGGTCTCTTCGGAACACTGAAGCTTTCTTT
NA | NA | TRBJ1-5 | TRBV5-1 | CASSYVLSVPPRRPQHF | TGCGCCAGCAGCTACGTTCTGTCCGTCCCTCCTAGACGGCCCCAGCATTTT
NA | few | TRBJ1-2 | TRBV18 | CASEEGYGYTF | TGTGCCAGTGAAGAGGGCTATGGCTACACCTTC
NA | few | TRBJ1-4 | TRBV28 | CASRDTGEKLFF | TGTGCCAGCCGGGACACGGGTGAAAAACTGTTTTTT
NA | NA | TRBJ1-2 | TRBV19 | CASRGQARNYGYTF | TGTGCCAGTAGAGGCCAAGCCCGGAACTATGGCTACACCTTC
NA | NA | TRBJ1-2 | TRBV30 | CAWSRPTANYGYTF | TGTGCCTGGAGTAGACCTACAGCTAACTATGGCTATACCTTC
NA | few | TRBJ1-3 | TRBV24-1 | CAARGSGNTIYF | TGTGCCGCCCGGGGTTCTGGAAACACCATATATTTT
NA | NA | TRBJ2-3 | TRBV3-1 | CASSQDWGGGTQYF | TGTGCCAGCAGCCAAGATTGGGGCGGAGGTACGCAGTATTTT
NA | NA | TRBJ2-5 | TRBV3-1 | CASSQRTPSKYF | TGTGCCAGCAGCCAACGGACTCCCTCCAAGTACTTC
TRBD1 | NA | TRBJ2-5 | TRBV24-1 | CATSDGTNRGRVDETQYF | TGTGCCACCAGTGACGGAACAAACAGGGGAAGGGTGGACGAGACCCAGTACTTC
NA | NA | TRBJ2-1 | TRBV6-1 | CASSEAKGNSYNEQFF | TGTGCCAGCAGTGAAGCGAAAGGGAACTCCTACAATGAGCAGTTCTTC
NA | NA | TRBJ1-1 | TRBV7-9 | CASTPGSSEAFF | TGTGCCAGCACTCCTGGGTCGTCTGAAGCTTTCTTT
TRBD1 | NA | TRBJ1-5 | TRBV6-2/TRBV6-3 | CASSGTGSDQPQHF | TGTGCCAGCAGTGGGACAGGGTCGGATCAGCCCCAGCATTTT
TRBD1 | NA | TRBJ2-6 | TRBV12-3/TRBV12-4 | CASSTRGPGANVLTF | TGTGCCAGCAGTACCAGGGGGCCTGGGGCCAACGTCCTGACTTTC